A selection of T cell receptor beta chains follows, all from one sample in a study of sequential checkpoint blockade in melanoma. Sequencing used immunoSEQ multiplex PCR; TCRdb keeps in-frame clones, though not all of them. This table has 17,000 or so clones, approximately 60% appearing once. The material sequenced was CD8+ T cells sorted from blood (inferred from file names), taken from a patient given nivolumab and ipilimumab in sequence. These receptors all come from a human donor with melanoma. Each CDR3 is given with its conserved first and last residue. A D gene is named only where the DNA matches it firmly. The size entry is marked missing in some rows and otherwise reads once, few, many or a size class.

size,D,V,J,CDR3,DNA
medium-sized,TRBD2,TRBV9,TRBJ2-7,CASSANSGGEQYF,TGTGCCAGCAGCGCCAATAGCGGGGGCGAGCAGTACTTC
.,TRBD2,TRBV27,TRBJ2-3,CASSLGTSPTDTQYF,TGTGCCAGCAGTTTGGGGACTAGCCCCACAGATACGCAGTATTTT
.,.,TRBV30,TRBJ1-2,CAGDHAGHYGYTF,TGTGCCGGGGACCACGCGGGGCACTATGGCTACACCTTC
few,.,TRBV10-3,TRBJ2-7,CAISVASEQYF,TGTGCCATCAGTGTAGCTAGCGAGCAGTACTTC
.,.,TRBV19,TRBJ1-1,CASSTLSGDAEAFF,TGTGCCAGTAGCACCCTATCGGGGGACGCTGAAGCTTTCTTT
.,.,TRBV6-6,TRBJ2-7,CAISFRPSYEQYF,TGTGCCATCAGTTTCAGGCCATCCTACGAGCAGTACTTC
.,.,TRBV5-1,TRBJ1-1,CASSLGDTEAFF,TGCGCCAGCAGCTTGGGCGATACTGAAGCTTTCTTT
.,.,TRBV9,TRBJ2-1,CASSVDYLSSYNEQFF,TGTGCCAGCAGCGTAGACTACTTAAGCTCCTACAATGAGCAGTTCTTC
few,TRBD2,TRBV4-1,TRBJ2-1,CASSQDSPGLADNEQFF,TGCGCCAGCAGCCAAGATAGTCCCGGACTAGCGGACAATGAGCAGTTCTTC
.,TRBD1,TRBV2,TRBJ1-4,CASRPQGTTNEKLFF,TGTGCCAGCAGGCCACAGGGGACAACTAATGAAAAACTGTTTTTT
few,.,TRBV7-2,TRBJ1-5,CASSVRYSSNQPQHF,TGTGCCAGCAGCGTTAGATATTCTAGCAATCAGCCCCAGCATTTT
.,.,TRBV2,TRBJ2-7,CASGWTAAEQYF,TGTGCCAGCGGATGGACTGCGGCGGAGCAGTACTTC
.,.,TRBV6-5,TRBJ1-3,CASSFGTNSGNTIYF,TGTGCCAGCAGTTTCGGGACAAACTCTGGAAACACCATATATTTT
.,TRBD2,TRBV10-1,TRBJ2-7,CASSESSGGAEQYF,TGCGCCAGCAGTGAATCGAGCGGGGGGGCCGAGCAGTACTTC
.,TRBD2,TRBV19,TRBJ2-7,CASSLAGRGSHEQYF,TGTGCCAGTAGCCTAGCGGGTCGGGGGAGCCACGAGCAGTACTTC
.,.,TRBV7-9,TRBJ2-7,CASSHSYEQYF,TGTGCCAGCAGCCACTCCTACGAGCAGTACTTC
.,.,TRBV9,TRBJ2-3,CASSAYREQDTQYF,TGTGCCAGCAGCGCCTACAGGGAACAAGATACGCAGTATTTT
.,TRBD1,TRBV4-1,TRBJ1-1,CASSQAGTANTEAFF,TGCGCCAGCAGCCAGGCCGGGACAGCGAACACTGAAGCTTTCTTT
.,.,TRBV4-2,TRBJ2-5,CASSQEASVMRETQYF,TGTGCCAGCAGCCAAGAAGCGAGTGTGATGCGTGAGACCCAGTACTTC
.,TRBD2,TRBV10-3,TRBJ2-7,CAIGLADYEQYF,TGTGCCATCGGACTAGCGGATTACGAGCAGTACTTC
few,TRBD1,TRBV2,TRBJ1-1,CASSDEGAGTEAFF,TGTGCCAGCAGCGATGAGGGGGCAGGCACTGAAGCTTTCTTT
.,TRBD1,TRBV30,TRBJ2-3,CAWIPYPGTGGPDTQYF,TGTGCCTGGATTCCCTATCCCGGGACAGGGGGCCCAGATACGCAGTATTTT
once,.,TRBV7-2,TRBJ2-1,CASSLGGGPYNEQFF,TGTGCCAGCAGCTTAGGGGGGGGCCCCTACAATGAGCAGTTCTTC
.,TRBD1,TRBV6-6,TRBJ1-2,CASSTGGDGYTF,TGTGCCAGCAGTACAGGGGGAGATGGCTACACCTTC
once,.,TRBV19,TRBJ2-1,CASSPTAAGAGYNEQFF,TGTGCCAGTAGTCCTACCGCGGCAGGGGCAGGTTACAATGAGCAGTTCTTC
.,.,TRBV15,TRBJ2-1,CATSRETGDEQFF,TGTGCCACCAGCAGAGAGACGGGGGATGAGCAGTTCTTC
.,TRBD1,TRBV14,TRBJ2-5,CASSHEYSRTGQETQYF,TGTGCCAGCAGCCACGAGTACTCAAGGACAGGGCAAGAGACCCAGTACTTC
.,.,TRBV4-2,TRBJ2-7,CASSQTLPGGHPYEQYF,TGTGCCAGCAGCCAAACCCTCCCTGGGGGACATCCCTACGAGCAGTACTTC
.,.,TRBV7-6,TRBJ1-6,CASSSRSSYNSPLHF,TGTGCCAGCAGCTCGAGGAGCTCCTATAATTCACCCCTCCACTTT
.,TRBD2,TRBV6-5,TRBJ2-1,CASSYSRTSGGEQFF,TGTGCCAGCAGTTATTCCCGGACTAGCGGGGGGGAGCAGTTCTTC
.,.,TRBV9,TRBJ1-1,CASSVWANTEAFF,TGTGCCAGCAGCGTATGGGCGAACACTGAAGCTTTCTTT
.,.,TRBV2,TRBJ2-1,CASSEGDNEQFF,TGTGCCAGCAGTGAGGGAGACAATGAGCAGTTCTTC
few,TRBD1,TRBV27,TRBJ2-4,CASSLSRTGNIQYF,TGTGCCAGCAGTTTATCCCGGACAGGAAACATTCAGTACTTC
.,.,TRBV7-9,TRBJ2-3,CASSLLETDTQYF,TGTGCCAGCAGCTTACTAGAGACAGATACGCAGTATTTT
few,TRBD1,TRBV2,TRBJ1-5,CASSDGQGAGQPQHF,TGTGCCAGCAGTGATGGACAGGGGGCGGGTCAGCCCCAGCATTTT
medium-sized,TRBD1,TRBV7-9,TRBJ1-5,CASSLGGQGRQPQHF,TGTGCCAGCAGCTTAGGTGGACAGGGGCGGCAGCCCCAGCATTTT
.,.,TRBV27,TRBJ1-2,CASSEQVNYGYTF,TGTGCCAGCAGTGAGCAGGTGAACTATGGCTACACCTTC
.,.,TRBV11-2,TRBJ1-2,CASSQGHGYGYTF,TGTGCCAGCAGCCAGGGACACGGCTATGGCTACACCTTC
.,.,TRBV9,TRBJ1-1,CASSVASELENTEAFF,TGTGCCAGCAGCGTAGCTTCTGAGCTAGAGAACACTGAAGCTTTCTTT
.,.,TRBV7-6,TRBJ2-1,CASSLPVTGTTTYEQFF,TGTGCCAGCAGCTTGCCAGTGACCGGGACAACGACGTATGAGCAGTTCTTC
few,.,TRBV28,TRBJ1-2,CASSSLGGLDYGYTF,TGTGCCAGCAGTTCGCTGGGTGGGCTGGACTATGGCTACACCTTC
.,TRBD1,TRBV6-6,TRBJ1-1,CASSYGTEPWNTEAFF,TGTGCCAGCAGTTACGGGACAGAACCCTGGAACACTGAAGCTTTCTTT
.,.,TRBV5-6,TRBJ2-7,CASSYITQGSYEQYF,TGTGCCAGCAGCTATATAACCCAGGGGTCCTACGAGCAGTACTTC
medium-sized,.,TRBV10-1,TRBJ2-3,CASSEYGPTDTQYF,TGCGCCAGCAGTGAGTATGGCCCCACAGATACGCAGTATTTT
few,.,TRBV27,TRBJ2-1,CASSLSLVSNEQFF,TGTGCCAGCAGTTTATCGCTAGTAAGCAATGAGCAGTTCTTC
.,TRBD1,TRBV5-3,TRBJ1-2,CASTQSPYRGSYGYTF,TGTGCCAGCACCCAATCGCCCTACAGGGGATCCTATGGCTACACCTTC
.,.,TRBV7-2,TRBJ1-2,CASSLHPRATDRTYGYTF,TGTGCCAGCAGCTTACATCCTAGGGCGACAGATAGGACCTATGGCTACACCTTC
few,.,TRBV4-1,TRBJ2-1,CASSFEGVYNEQFF,TGCGCCAGCAGCTTTGAGGGGGTCTACAATGAGCAGTTCTTC